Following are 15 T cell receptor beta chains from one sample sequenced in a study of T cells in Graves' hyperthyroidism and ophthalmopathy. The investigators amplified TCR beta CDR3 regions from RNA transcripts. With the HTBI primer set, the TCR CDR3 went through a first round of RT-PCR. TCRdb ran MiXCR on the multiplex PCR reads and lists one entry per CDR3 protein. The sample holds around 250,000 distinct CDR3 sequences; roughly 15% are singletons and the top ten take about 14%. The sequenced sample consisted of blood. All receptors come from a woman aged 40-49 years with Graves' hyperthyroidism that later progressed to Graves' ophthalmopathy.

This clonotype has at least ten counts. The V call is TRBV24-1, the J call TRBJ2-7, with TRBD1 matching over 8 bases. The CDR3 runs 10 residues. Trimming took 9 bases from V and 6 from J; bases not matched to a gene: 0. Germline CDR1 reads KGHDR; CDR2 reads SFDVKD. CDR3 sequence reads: CATGQGEQYF. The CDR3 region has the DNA TGTGCCACCGGACAGGGCGAGCAGTACTTC.

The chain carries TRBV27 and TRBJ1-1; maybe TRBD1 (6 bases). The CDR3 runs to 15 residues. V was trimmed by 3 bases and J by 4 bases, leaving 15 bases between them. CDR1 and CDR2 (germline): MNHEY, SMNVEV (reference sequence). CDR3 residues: CASSFQTKGGTEAFF. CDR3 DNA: TGTGCCAGCAGTTTCCAGACCAAGGGGGGCACTGAAGCTTTCTTT.

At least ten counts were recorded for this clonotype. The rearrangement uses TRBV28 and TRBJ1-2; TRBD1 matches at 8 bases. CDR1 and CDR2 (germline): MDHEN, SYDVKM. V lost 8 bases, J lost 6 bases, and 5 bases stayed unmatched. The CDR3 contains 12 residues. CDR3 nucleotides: TGTGCCAGCTACAGGGGGATAAATGGCTACACCTTC. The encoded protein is CASYRGINGYTF.

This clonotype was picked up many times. The CDR3 DNA reads as TGTGCCAGCAGAGGACAGGGAGGTCGCTCACCCCTCCACTTT. Amino acid sequence: CASRGQGGRSPLHF. V and J are TRBV27 and TRBJ1-6; 8 bases line up with TRBD1. With V trimmed by 6 bases and J by 10 bases, 8 bases remained unmatched. There are 14 residues in the CDR3. Germline assignment: CDR1 MNHEY and CDR2 SMNVEV (reference sequence).

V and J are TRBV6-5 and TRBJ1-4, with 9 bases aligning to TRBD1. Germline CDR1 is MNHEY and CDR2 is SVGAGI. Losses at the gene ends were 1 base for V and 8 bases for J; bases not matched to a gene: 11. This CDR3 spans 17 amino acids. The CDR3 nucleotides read TGTGCCAGCAGTTACTGGTCCGGGACAGGGATTCGGGAAAAACTGTTTTTT. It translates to CASSYWSGTGIREKLFF.

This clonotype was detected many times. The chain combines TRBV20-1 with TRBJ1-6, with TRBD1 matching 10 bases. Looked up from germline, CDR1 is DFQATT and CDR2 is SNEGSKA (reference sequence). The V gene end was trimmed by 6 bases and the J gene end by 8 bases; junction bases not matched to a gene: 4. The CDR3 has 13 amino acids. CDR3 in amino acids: CSAMGQGHSPLHF. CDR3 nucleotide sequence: TGCAGTGCCATGGGACAGGGGCATTCACCCCTCCACTTT.

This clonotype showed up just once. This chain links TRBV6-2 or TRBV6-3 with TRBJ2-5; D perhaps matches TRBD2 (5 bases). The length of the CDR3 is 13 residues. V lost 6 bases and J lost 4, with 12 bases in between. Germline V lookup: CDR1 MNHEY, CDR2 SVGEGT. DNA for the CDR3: TGTGCCAGCAGACGGAGGCAGCGAGAGACCCAGTACTTC. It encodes CASRRRQRETQYF.

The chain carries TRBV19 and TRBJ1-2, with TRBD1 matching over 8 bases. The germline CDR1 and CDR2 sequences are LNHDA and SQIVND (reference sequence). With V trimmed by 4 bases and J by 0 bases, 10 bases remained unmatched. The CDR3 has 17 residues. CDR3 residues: CASSRGSNRGSNYGYTF. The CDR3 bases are TGTGCCAGTAGTAGAGGCTCAAACAGGGGGTCTAACTATGGCTACACCTTC.

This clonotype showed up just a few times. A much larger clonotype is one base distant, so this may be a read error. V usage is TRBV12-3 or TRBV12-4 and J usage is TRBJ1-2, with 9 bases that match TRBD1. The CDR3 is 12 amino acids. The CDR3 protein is CASSTGGYGHTF. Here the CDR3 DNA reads TGTGCCAGCAGTACAGGGGGCTATGGCCACACCTTC.

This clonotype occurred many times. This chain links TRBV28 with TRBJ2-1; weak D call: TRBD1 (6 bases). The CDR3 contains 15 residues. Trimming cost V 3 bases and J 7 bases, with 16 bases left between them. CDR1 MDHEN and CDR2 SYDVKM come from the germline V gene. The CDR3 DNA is TGTGCCAGCAGTTTTAGGCCAGACAGGCTGAATGAGCAGTTCTTC. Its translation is CASSFRPDRLNEQFF.

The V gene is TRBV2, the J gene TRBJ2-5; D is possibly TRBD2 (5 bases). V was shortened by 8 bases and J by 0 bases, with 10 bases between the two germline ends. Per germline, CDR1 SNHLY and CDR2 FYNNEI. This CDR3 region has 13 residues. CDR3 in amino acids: CASSSRDQETQYF. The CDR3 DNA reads TGTGCCAGCTCATCGCGGGACCAAGAGACCCAGTACTTC.

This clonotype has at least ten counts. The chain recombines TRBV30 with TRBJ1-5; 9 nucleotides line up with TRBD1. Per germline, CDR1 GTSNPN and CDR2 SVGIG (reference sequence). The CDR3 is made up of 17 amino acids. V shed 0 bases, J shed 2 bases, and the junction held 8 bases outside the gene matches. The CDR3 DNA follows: TGTGCCTGGAGTGTAATCGGGACAGGGATGGGCAATCAGCCCCAGCATTTT. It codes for CAWSVIGTGMGNQPQHF.

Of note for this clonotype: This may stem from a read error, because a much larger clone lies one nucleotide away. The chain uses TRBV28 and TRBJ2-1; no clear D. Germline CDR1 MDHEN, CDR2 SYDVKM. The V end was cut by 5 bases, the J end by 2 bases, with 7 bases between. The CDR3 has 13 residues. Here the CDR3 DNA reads TGTGCCAGCAGTCCCCGGCCCTACAATGAGCAGTTCTTC. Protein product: CASSPRPYNEQFF.

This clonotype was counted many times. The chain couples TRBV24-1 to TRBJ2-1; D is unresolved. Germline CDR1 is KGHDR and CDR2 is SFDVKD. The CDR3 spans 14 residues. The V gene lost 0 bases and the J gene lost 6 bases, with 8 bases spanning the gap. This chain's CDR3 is CATSDLMDGNEQFF. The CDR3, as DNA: TGTGCCACCAGTGATTTGATGGACGGCAATGAGCAGTTCTTC.

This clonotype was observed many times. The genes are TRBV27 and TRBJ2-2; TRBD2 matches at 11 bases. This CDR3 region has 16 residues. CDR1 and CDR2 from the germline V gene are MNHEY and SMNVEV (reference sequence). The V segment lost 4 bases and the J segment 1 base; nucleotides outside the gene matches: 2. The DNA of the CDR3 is TGTGCCAGCAGTTCCGGACTAGCGGGGAACACCGGGGAGCTGTTTTTT. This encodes CASSSGLAGNTGELFF.